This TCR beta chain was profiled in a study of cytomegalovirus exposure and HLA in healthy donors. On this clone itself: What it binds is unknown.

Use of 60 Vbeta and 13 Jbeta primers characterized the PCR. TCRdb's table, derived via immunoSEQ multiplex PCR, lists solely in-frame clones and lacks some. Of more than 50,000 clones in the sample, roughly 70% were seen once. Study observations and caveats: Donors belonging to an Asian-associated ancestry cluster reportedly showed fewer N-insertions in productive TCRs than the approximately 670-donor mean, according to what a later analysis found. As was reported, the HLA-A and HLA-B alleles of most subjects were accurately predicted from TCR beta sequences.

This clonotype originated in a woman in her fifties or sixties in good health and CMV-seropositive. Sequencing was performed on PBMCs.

This CDR3 is CASSLGANTDTQYF. The CDR3 DNA reads TGTGCCAGCTCCCTTGGGGCTAACACAGATACGCAGTATTTT. This sequence joins TRBV18 and TRBJ2-3, with D possibly being TRBD1 (5 bases). This CDR3 has 14 residues. CDR1 is KGHSH, CDR2 LQKENI, per germline. Between the trimmed V and J ends, which lost 6 bases and 2 bases, there was a span of 12 bases.